Listed below are T cell receptor beta chains from one sample, sequenced in a study of blood T cells in healthy people across ages. MiXCR was run by TCRdb on the 5' RACE reads, yielding one entry per CDR3 protein. The sample has 850,000 to 1,000,000 distinct CDR3 sequences; under 50% are singletons. Sequencing was done on a sample of blood. These receptors were collected from a young man in good health. CDR3s include the opening cysteine and the closing phenylalanine or tryptophan.

v_gene: TRBV28; j_gene: TRBJ2-1; CDR3aa: CASTLQGADEQFF
v_gene: TRBV21-1; j_gene: TRBJ1-5; CDR3aa: CASSKEGSPGNQPQHF
v_gene: TRBV20-1; j_gene: TRBJ1-5; CDR3aa: CSASKGSDRLNQPQHF
v_gene: TRBV20-1; j_gene: TRBJ2-2; CDR3aa: CSARARRLGPRGFGTGELFF
v_gene: TRBV6-5; j_gene: TRBJ2-7; CDR3aa: CASSYTRQTPSHEQYF
v_gene: TRBV20-1; j_gene: TRBJ1-6; CDR3aa: CSARVTGDNSPLHF
v_gene: TRBV27; j_gene: TRBJ1-5; CDR3aa: CASSISSNQPQHF
v_gene: TRBV6-5; j_gene: TRBJ2-5; CDR3aa: CASSPGTGGKAQYF
v_gene: TRBV28; j_gene: TRBJ2-1; CDR3aa: CAGAGQGNNEQFF
v_gene: TRBV5-4; j_gene: NA; CDR3aa: CASSLEGGRSYNEQYF
v_gene: TRBV20-1; j_gene: TRBJ2-7; CDR3aa: CSVASRSSYEQYF
v_gene: TRBV7-9; j_gene: TRBJ2-7; CDR3aa: CASSLASGVVYEQYF
v_gene: TRBV12-3/TRBV12-4; j_gene: TRBJ1-4; CDR3aa: CASSATGVTNEKLFF
v_gene: TRBV20-1; j_gene: TRBJ2-3; CDR3aa: CSARGTVLAGVTDTQYF
v_gene: TRBV5-6; j_gene: TRBJ2-1; CDR3aa: CASSLAGLSYNEQFF
v_gene: TRBV6-5; j_gene: TRBJ2-7; CDR3aa: CASSHGGTGRAQYF
v_gene: TRBV4-2; j_gene: TRBJ1-2; CDR3aa: CASSHTGKVDNYGYTF
v_gene: TRBV5-1; j_gene: TRBJ2-3; CDR3aa: CASSRDMTDTQYF
v_gene: TRBV5-5; j_gene: TRBJ2-7; CDR3aa: CASSLALAGGPVEQYF
v_gene: TRBV11-2; j_gene: TRBJ2-1; CDR3aa: CASSLRAGTRGYNEQFF
v_gene: TRBV28; j_gene: TRBJ2-4; CDR3aa: CASSSPRTADENIQYF
v_gene: TRBV20-1; j_gene: TRBJ1-5; CDR3aa: CSARDGVKGGNQPQHF
v_gene: TRBV7-9; j_gene: TRBJ2-7; CDR3aa: CASSLKSGGPGQYF
v_gene: TRBV7-2; j_gene: TRBJ1-1; CDR3aa: CASSLLPTGAEAFF
v_gene: TRBV27; j_gene: TRBJ2-3; CDR3aa: CASRMTAYLDTQYF
v_gene: TRBV24-1; j_gene: TRBJ2-3; CDR3aa: CATSGGRLSDTQYF
v_gene: TRBV29-1; j_gene: TRBJ1-1; CDR3aa: CSVHRANTEAFF